This T cell receptor (beta chain) is drawn from a study of cytomegalovirus exposure and HLA in healthy donors. Donors were drawn from the 120-subject validation cohort, separate from the 666-subject first cohort. TCRdb's table, derived via immunoSEQ multiplex PCR, lists solely in-frame clones and lacks some. The table has about 170,000 clones, roughly 90% seen once. This CDR3 is built from 12 residues. V shed 6 bases and J shed 8 bases, with 11 bases lying between them. The V gene's germline CDR1 is MNHEY and CDR2 SMNVEV (reference sequence). The sequencing input was PBMCs. This sequence originates from a woman between 18 and 29 years old in good health and CMV-seropositive. The chain couples TRBV27 to TRBJ2-1; the D is unclear. CDR3 nucleotides: TGTGCCAGCAGAGCGTTTCCGGATGAGCAGTTCTTC. It translates to CASRAFPDEQFF.